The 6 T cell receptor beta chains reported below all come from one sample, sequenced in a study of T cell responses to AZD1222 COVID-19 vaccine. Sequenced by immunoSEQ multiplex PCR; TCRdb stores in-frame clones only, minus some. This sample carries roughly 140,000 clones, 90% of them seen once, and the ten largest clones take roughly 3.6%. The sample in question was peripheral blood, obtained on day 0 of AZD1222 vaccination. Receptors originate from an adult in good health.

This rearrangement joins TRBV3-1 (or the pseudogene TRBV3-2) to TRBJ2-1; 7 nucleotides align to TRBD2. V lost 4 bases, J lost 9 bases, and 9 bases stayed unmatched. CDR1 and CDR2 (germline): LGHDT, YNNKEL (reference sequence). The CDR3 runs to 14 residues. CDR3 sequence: CASSRGGTQSEQFF. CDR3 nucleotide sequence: TGTGCCAGCAGCCGCGGGGGAACCCAGAGTGAGCAGTTCTTC.

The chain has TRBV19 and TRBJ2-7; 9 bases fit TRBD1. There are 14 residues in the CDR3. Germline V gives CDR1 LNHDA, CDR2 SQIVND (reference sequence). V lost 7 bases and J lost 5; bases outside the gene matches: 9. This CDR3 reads CASNRDREAHEQYF. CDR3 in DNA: TGTGCCAGTAACCGGGACAGGGAAGCCCACGAGCAGTACTTC. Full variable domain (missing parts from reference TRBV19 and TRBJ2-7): DGGITQSPKYLFRKEGQNVTLSCEQNLNHDAMYWYRQDPGQGLRLIYYSQIVNDFQKGDIAEGYSVSREKKESFPLTVTSAQKNPTAFYLCASNRDREAHEQYFGPGTRLTVT.

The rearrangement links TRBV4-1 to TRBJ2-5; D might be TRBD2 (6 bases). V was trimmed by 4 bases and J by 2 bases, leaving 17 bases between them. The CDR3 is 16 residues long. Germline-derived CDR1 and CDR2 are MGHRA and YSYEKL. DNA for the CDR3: TGCGCCAGCAGCCGCCTACCGGGACTGGAGCAAGAGACCCAGTACTTC. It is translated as CASSRLPGLEQETQYF.

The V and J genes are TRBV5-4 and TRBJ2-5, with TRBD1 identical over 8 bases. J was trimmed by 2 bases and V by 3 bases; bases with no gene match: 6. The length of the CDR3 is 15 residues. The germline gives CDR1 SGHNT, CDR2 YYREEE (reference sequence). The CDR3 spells CASSSGDRSQETQYF. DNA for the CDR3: TGTGCCAGCAGCTCCGGGGACAGGTCGCAAGAGACCCAGTACTTC.

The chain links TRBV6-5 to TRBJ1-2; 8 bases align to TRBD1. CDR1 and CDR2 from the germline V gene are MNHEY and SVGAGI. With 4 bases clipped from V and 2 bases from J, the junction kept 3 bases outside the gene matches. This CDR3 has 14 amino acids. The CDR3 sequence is CASSFRTGNYGYTF. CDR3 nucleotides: TGTGCCAGCAGTTTCAGGACAGGGAACTATGGCTACACCTTC.

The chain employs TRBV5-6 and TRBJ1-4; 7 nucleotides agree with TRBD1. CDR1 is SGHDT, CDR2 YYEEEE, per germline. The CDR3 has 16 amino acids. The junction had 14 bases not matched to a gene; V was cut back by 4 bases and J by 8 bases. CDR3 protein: CASSEKRGLVSEKLFF. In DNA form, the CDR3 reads TGTGCCAGCAGCGAAAAAAGGGGGCTGGTTAGCGAAAAACTGTTTTTT.